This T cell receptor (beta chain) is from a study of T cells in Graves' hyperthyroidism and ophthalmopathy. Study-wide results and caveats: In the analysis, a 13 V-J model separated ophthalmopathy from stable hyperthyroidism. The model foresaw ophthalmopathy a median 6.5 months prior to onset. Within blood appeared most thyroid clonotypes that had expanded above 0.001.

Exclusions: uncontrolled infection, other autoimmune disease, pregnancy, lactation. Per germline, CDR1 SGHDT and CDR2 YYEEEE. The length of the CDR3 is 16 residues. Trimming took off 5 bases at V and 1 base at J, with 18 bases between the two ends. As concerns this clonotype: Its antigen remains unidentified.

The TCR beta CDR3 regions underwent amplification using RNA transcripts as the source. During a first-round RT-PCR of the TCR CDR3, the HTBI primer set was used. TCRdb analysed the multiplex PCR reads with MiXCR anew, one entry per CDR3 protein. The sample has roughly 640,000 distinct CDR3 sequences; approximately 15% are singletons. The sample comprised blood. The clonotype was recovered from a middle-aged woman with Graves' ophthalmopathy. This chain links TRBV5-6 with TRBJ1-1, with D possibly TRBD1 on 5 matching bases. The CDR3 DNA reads TGTGCCAGCAGTCACTACAGGATAAAAGCGAACACTGAAGCTTTCTTT. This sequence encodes CASSHYRIKANTEAFF.